This T cell receptor (beta chain) comes out of a study of T-cell reconstitution after alpha-beta-depleted transplantation in children. Unique molecular identifiers were incorporated when the TCRbeta library was constructed. TCRdb recomputed calls from the PCR reads with MiXCR, one row per CDR3 protein. The sample includes about 980,000 distinct CDR3 sequences, under 30% of them seen just once. This clonotype has only a few counts. Its antigen is not known. The ends were cut back, 7 bases at V and 7 bases at J, with 10 bases in the middle. The CDR3 has 11 residues. Germline V CDR1 and CDR2: MDHEN, SYDVKM. Study conclusions and caveats: Some patients owed their high day-60 TCRbeta diversity to surviving recipient T cells and thymic progenitors. Several hundred graft clones that had expanded were reportedly the source of alpha-beta T cells about two months after transplant. T-cell counts and diversity at one year post-transplant came mainly from newly produced T cells.

This rearrangement joins TRBV28 to TRBJ1-1, with D perhaps TRBD1 (6 bases). The sequence came from a boy younger than two who had a stem cell transplant for SCID, so the T cells may come from the graft donor. The sample consisted of PBMCs, mostly from graft donor cells, taken 360 days after TCRalphabeta/CD19-depleted stem cell transplant. CDR3 in DNA: TGTGCCAGCATCGTAGGGGGTGAAGCTTTCTTT. Residues: CASIVGGEAFF.